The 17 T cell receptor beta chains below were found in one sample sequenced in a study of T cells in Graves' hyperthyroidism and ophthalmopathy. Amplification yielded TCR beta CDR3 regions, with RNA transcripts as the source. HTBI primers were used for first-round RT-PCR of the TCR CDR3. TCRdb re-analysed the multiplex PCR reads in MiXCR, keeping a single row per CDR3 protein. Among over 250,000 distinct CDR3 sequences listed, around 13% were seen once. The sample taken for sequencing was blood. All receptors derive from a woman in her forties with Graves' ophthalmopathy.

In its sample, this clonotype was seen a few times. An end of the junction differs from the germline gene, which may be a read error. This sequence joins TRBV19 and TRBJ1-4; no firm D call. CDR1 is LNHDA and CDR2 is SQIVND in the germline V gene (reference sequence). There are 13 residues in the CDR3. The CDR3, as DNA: TGTGCCAGCAGTAGTTGGGTTTTCACGGGACTGTTTTTT. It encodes CASSSWVFTGLFF. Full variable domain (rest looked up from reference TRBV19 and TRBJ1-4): DGGITQSPKYLFRKEGQNVTLSCEQNLNHDAMYWYRQDPGQGLRLIYYSQIVNDFQKGDIAEGYSVSREKKESFPLTVTSAQKNPTAFYLCASSSWVFTGLFFGSGTQLSVL.

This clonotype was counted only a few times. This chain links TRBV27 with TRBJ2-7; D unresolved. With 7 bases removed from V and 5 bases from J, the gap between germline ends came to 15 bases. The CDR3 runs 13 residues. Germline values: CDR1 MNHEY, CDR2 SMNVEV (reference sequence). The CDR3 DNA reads TGTGCCAGCAAAACCTCGTCCCTACACGAGCAGTACTTC. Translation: CASKTSSLHEQYF.

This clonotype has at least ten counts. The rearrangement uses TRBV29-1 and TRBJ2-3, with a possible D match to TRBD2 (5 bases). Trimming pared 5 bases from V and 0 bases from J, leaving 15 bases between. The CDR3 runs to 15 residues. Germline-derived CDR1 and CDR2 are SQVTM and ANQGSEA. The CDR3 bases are TGCAGCGTTCCTAGGGCAGCGGCTAGCACAGATACGCAGTATTTT. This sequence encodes CSVPRAAASTDTQYF.

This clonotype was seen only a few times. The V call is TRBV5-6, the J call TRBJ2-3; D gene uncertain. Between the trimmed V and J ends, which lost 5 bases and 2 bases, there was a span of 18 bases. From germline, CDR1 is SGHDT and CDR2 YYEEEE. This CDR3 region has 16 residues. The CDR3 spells CASSSPAGAPTDTQYF. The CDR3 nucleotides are TGTGCCAGCAGTTCCCCAGCAGGAGCCCCCACAGATACGCAGTATTTT.

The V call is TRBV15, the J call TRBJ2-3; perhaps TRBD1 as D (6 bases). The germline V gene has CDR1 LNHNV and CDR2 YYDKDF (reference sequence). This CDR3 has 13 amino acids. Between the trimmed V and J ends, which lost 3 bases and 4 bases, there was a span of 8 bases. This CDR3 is CATSSHRADTQYF. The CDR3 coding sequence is TGTGCCACCAGCAGCCACAGGGCAGATACGCAGTATTTT.

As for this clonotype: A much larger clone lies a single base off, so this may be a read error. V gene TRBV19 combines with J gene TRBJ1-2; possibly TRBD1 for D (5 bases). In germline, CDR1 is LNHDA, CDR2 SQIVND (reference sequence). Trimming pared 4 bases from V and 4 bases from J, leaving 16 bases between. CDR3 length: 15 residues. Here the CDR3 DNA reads TGTGCCAGTAGTAGGGTAACGGACATACTCTATGGCTACACCTTC. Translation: CASSRVTDILYGYTF.

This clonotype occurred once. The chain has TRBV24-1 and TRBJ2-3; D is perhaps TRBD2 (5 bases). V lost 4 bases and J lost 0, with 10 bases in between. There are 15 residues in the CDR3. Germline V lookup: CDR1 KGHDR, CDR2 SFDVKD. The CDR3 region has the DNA TGTGCCACCAGTGACACTAGGACTAGCACAGATACGCAGTATTTT. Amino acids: CATSDTRTSTDTQYF.

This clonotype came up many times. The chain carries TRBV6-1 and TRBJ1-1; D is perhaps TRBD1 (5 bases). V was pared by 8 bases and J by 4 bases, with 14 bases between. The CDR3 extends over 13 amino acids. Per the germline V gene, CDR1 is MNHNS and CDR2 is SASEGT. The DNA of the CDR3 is TGTGCCAGCCCCCGGGGGTGGGGCACTGAAGCTTTCTTT. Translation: CASPRGWGTEAFF.

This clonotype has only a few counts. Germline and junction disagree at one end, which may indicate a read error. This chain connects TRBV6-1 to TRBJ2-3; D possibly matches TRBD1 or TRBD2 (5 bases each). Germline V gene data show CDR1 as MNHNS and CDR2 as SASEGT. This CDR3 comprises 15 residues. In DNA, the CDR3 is TGTGCCACCAGTCGGGGCGGGTCTAGCACAGATACGCAGTATTTT. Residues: CATSRGGSSTDTQYF.

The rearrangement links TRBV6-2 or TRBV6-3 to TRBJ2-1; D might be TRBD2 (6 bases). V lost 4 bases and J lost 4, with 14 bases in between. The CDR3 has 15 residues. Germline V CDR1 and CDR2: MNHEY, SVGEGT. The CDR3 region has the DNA TGTGCCAGCAGTTCCGCGACTAGGAGATACAATGAGCAGTTCTTC. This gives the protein CASSSATRRYNEQFF.

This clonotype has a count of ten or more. The CDR3 protein is CASSLTSGSGVYNEQFF. CDR3 in DNA: TGTGCCAGCAGCCTTACTAGCGGGAGTGGAGTGTACAATGAGCAGTTCTTC. The genes are TRBV28 and TRBJ2-1; 11 bases fit TRBD2. The CDR3 runs to 17 residues. The ends lost 6 bases at V and 4 bases at J; junction bases unmatched: 11. Germline CDR1 and CDR2: MDHEN and SYDVKM.

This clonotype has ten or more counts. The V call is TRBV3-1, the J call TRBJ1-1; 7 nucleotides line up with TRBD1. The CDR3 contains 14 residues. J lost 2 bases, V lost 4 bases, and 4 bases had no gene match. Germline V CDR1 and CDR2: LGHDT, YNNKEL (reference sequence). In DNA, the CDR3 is TGTGCCAGCAGCCGCGCAGGGGGTAACACTGAAGCTTTCTTT. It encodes CASSRAGGNTEAFF. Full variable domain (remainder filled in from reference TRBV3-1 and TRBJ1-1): DTAVSQTPKYLVTQMGNDKSIKCEQNLGHDTMYWYKQDSKKFLKIMFSYNNKELIINETVPNRFSPKSPDKAHLNLHINSLELGDSAVYFCASSRAGGNTEAFFGQGTRLTVV.

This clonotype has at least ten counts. CDR3 residues: CASSFGNRQETQYF. DNA of the CDR3: TGTGCCAGCAGTTTTGGGAACAGGCAAGAGACCCAGTACTTC. The gene calls are TRBV27 and TRBJ2-5; D possibly corresponds to TRBD1 (5 bases). CDR1 MNHEY and CDR2 SMNVEV come from the germline V gene (reference sequence). This CDR3 comprises 14 residues. Trimming removed 3 bases at V and 2 bases at J, with 10 bases between.

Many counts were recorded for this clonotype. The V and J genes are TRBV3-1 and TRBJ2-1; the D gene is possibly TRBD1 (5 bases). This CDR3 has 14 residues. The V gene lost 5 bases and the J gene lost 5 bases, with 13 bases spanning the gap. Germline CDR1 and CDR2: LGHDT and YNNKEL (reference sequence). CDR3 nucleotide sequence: TGTGCCAGCAGCGAACGCAGGGTCCACAATGAGCAGTTCTTC. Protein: CASSERRVHNEQFF.

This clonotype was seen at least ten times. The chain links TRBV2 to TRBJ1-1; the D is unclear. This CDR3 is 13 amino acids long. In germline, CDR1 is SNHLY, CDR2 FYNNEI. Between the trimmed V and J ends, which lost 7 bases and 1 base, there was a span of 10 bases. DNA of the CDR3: TGTGCCAGCATCCAAGGCCCGAACACTGAAGCTTTCTTT. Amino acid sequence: CASIQGPNTEAFF. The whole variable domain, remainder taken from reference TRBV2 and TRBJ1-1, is EPEVTQTPSHQVTQMGQEVILRCVPISNHLYFYWYRQILGQKVEFLVSFYNNEISEKSEIFDDQFSVERPDGSNFTLKIRSTKLEDSAMYFCASIQGPNTEAFFGQGTRLTVV.

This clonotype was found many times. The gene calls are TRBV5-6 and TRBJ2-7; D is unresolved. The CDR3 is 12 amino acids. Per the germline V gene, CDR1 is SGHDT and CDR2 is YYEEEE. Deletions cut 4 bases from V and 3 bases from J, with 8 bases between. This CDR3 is CASSGWGYEQYF. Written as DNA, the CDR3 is TGTGCCAGCAGCGGATGGGGCTACGAGCAGTACTTC.

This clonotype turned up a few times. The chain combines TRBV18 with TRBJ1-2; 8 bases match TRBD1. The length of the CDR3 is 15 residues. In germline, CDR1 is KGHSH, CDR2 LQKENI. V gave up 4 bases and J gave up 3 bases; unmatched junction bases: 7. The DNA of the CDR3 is TGTGCCAGCTCACTCCTGGACAGGGTGGACTATGGCTACACCTTC. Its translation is CASSLLDRVDYGYTF.